The 8 T cell receptor beta chains in this list originate from one sample, sequenced in a study of control samples from healthy donors and cancer patients. Clones were sequenced by immunoSEQ multiplex PCR, and TCRdb holds only the in-frame ones, with some missing. The table has some 130,000 clones, 90% seen once; the top ten hold more than 2%. Sequencing input: blood. Source of these receptors: a man younger than 30 in good health.

The chain links TRBV28 to TRBJ2-7; 8 positions match TRBD1. V lost 6 bases, J lost 7 bases, and 8 bases stayed unmatched. The V gene's germline CDR1 is MDHEN and CDR2 SYDVKM. The CDR3 covers 13 residues. The CDR3 DNA follows: TGTGCCAGCAGGGGTCAGGGGGCTGGGGAGCAGTACTTC. Protein: CASRGQGAGEQYF. The whole variable domain, remainder taken from reference TRBV28 and TRBJ2-7, is DVKVTQSSRYLVKRTGEKVFLECVQDMDHENMFWYRQDPGLGLRLIYFSYDVKMKEKGDIPEGYSVSREKKERFSLILESASTNQTSMYLCASRGQGAGEQYFGPGTRLTVT.

The rearrangement uses TRBV5-4 and TRBJ2-3; 11 nucleotides align to TRBD2. CDR3 length equals 16 residues. CDR1 SGHNT and CDR2 YYREEE come from the germline V gene (reference sequence). J gave up 5 bases and V 0 bases, and 5 bases lay outside the gene matches. This CDR3 is CASSLEGSGGGDTQYF. The DNA for the CDR3 is TGTGCCAGCAGCTTGGAAGGTAGCGGGGGGGGAGATACGCAGTATTTT. Based on the CDR3 plus reference TRBV5-4 and TRBJ2-3, the full variable domain is ETGVTQSPTHLIKTRGQQVTLRCSSQSGHNTVSWYQQALGQGPQFIFQYYREEENGRGNFPPRFSGLQFPNYSSELNVNALELDDSALYLCASSLEGSGGGDTQYFGPGTRLTVL.

This chain joins TRBV28 and TRBJ1-1; D call uncertain. Trimming took off 0 bases at V and 1 base at J, with 9 bases between the two ends. This CDR3 has 15 amino acids. CDR1 MDHEN and CDR2 SYDVKM come from the germline V gene. CDR3 coding DNA: TGTGCCAGCAGTTTATGGGAGAACCAGAACACTGAAGCTTTCTTT. Translated, it gives CASSLWENQNTEAFF.

The genes are TRBV5-1 and TRBJ1-5; the match to TRBD1 covers 12 bases. The germline gives CDR1 SGHRS, CDR2 YFSETQ. V was pared by 4 bases and J by 7 bases, with 6 bases of the junction left unmatched. The CDR3 is 15 residues long. The CDR3 bases are TGCGCCAGCAGCGCTGGGACAGGGGGCTACCAGCCCCAGCATTTT. This sequence encodes CASSAGTGGYQPQHF.

J is TRBJ2-7 and V is TRBV18; the D gene could be TRBD1 or TRBD2 (5 bases each). There are 13 residues in the CDR3. CDR1 KGHSH and CDR2 LQKENI come from the germline V gene. V was trimmed by 3 bases and J by 0 bases, leaving 6 bases between them. CDR3 coding DNA: TGTGCCAGCTCACCGGGACCCTCCTACGAGCAGTACTTC. This sequence encodes CASSPGPSYEQYF.

V gene TRBV5-1 combines with J gene TRBJ1-1, with D tentatively TRBD1 (6 bases). Germline CDR1 SGHRS, CDR2 YFSETQ. The CDR3 spans 14 residues. V lost 0 bases and J 5 bases, leaving 11 bases between the germline ends. The CDR3 nucleotides are TGCGCCAGCAGCTTGGACCAGGGGAGGACTGAAGCTTTCTTT. Protein sequence: CASSLDQGRTEAFF.

A single count supports this clone. This chain joins TRBV11-3 and TRBJ2-6; D is uncertain. The CDR3 is made up of 13 amino acids. The germline gives CDR1 SGHNT, CDR2 YENEEA. Trimming took 3 bases from V and 1 from J, leaving 1 base between them. The CDR3 DNA reads as TGTGCCAGCAGCTTTTCTGGGGCCAACGTCCTGACTTTC. As protein: CASSFSGANVLTF.

V gene TRBV3-1 (or the pseudogene TRBV3-2) combines with J gene TRBJ2-7, with D possibly being TRBD2 (6 bases). Germline CDR1 reads LGHDT; CDR2 reads YNNKEL (reference sequence). The CDR3 length is 13 residues. V was pared by 4 bases and J by 2 bases, with 9 bases between. The CDR3 DNA reads as TGTGCCAGCAGCCCTCGCGGGGCCTACGAGCAGTACTTC. It codes for CASSPRGAYEQYF.